A selection of T cell receptor beta chains follows, all from one sample in a study of human T cells and chemical hapten exposure. MiXCR, applied by TCRdb to the RACE reads, yields one record per CDR3 protein. The sample lists nearly 110,000 distinct CDR3 sequences, around 12% occurring once. Sequencing was performed on whole blood, taken in connection with sensitization to the hapten diphenylcyclopropenone (DPC). The receptors shown here come from a woman between 50 and 59 years old with alopecia areata. Some clones in this sample may be carry-over from other donors' samples. CDR3s include the opening cysteine and the closing phenylalanine or tryptophan. A D gene is named only where the DNA matches it firmly. Clone size appears in some rows only: once, few, many, or a class for an expanded clone.

j_gene	d_gene	v_gene	abundance	CDR3aa	CDR3nt
TRBJ2-4	TRBD1	TRBV12-3/TRBV12-4	NA	CASSLTGGEGIQYF	TGTGCCAGCAGTTTGACAGGGGGCGAGGGCATTCAGTACTTC
TRBJ2-3	TRBD2	TRBV5-1	few	CASSLVLAGGLDTQYF	TGCGCCAGCAGCTTGGTTCTAGCGGGGGGTTTGGATACGCAGTATTTT
TRBJ2-5	NA	TRBV7-6	NA	CASSRLGGQETQYF	TGTGCCAGCAGCCGACTAGGGGGACAAGAGACCCAGTACTTC
TRBJ2-7	NA	TRBV10-2	NA	CASSGLRRISSYEQYF	TGCGCCAGCAGTGGGTTGAGACGGATCAGCTCCTACGAGCAGTACTTC
TRBJ2-6	NA	TRBV11-3	NA	CASSFGAQGANVLTF	TGTGCCAGCAGCTTTGGGGCGCAGGGGGCCAACGTCCTGACTTTC
TRBJ2-2	NA	TRBV5-1	NA	CASSPLVSTGELFF	TGCGCCAGCAGCCCACTAGTTTCCACCGGGGAGCTGTTTTTT
TRBJ2-3	NA	TRBV4-1	once	CASSQTGSTDTQYF	TGCGCCAGCAGCCAGACGGGAAGCACAGATACGCAGTATTTT
TRBJ2-6	TRBD1	TRBV28	NA	CASSRQGVRANVLTF	TGTGCCAGCAGCAGACAGGGGGTACGGGCCAACGTCCTGACTTTC
TRBJ1-1	TRBD1	TRBV29-1	many	CSVESGGAEAFF	TGCAGCGTCGAATCAGGGGGGGCTGAAGCTTTCTTT
TRBJ1-3	NA	TRBV12-3/TRBV12-4	once	CASSLAGSWGNTIYF	TGTGCCAGCAGTTTAGCAGGCTCGTGGGGAAACACCATATATTTT
TRBJ1-4	TRBD1	TRBV11-2	few	CASSRGQGAQEKLFF	TGTGCCAGCAGCCGAGGACAGGGGGCGCAGGAAAAACTGTTTTTT
TRBJ2-2	TRBD2	TRBV5-4	NA	CASSLRRGRNTGELFF	TGTGCCAGCAGCTTGAGGCGGGGGAGGAACACCGGGGAGCTGTTTTTT
TRBJ2-3	TRBD2	TRBV24-1	NA	CATSRLADTQYF	TGTGCCACCAGCAGACTAGCGGATACGCAGTATTTT
TRBJ1-2	NA	TRBV29-1	many	CSVDGNQYGYTF	TGCAGCGTTGATGGGAACCAGTATGGCTACACCTTC
TRBJ1-2	TRBD1	TRBV20-1	NA	CSAPDRGFVGYTF	TGCAGTGCTCCCGACAGGGGGTTTGTCGGCTACACCTTC
TRBJ2-2	TRBD1	TRBV5-1	many	CASSPRTGYTGELFF	TGCGCCAGCAGCCCCCGGACAGGGTATACCGGGGAGCTGTTTTTT
TRBJ2-3	NA	TRBV29-1	NA	CSVEVNSSGDTQYF	TGCAGCGTTGAAGTTAATAGTAGCGGAGATACGCAGTATTTT
TRBJ2-5	NA	TRBV20-1	NA	CSAAGTGETRYF	TGCAGTGCTGCGGGGACGGGGGAGACCCGGTACTTC
TRBJ1-2	NA	TRBV9	few	CASSVGVRGMSAHYGYTF	TGTGCCAGCAGCGTAGGGGTCAGGGGAATGTCGGCGCACTATGGCTACACCTTC
TRBJ1-2	NA	TRBV12-3/TRBV12-4	few	CASSPKAEYGYTF	TGTGCCAGCAGTCCTAAGGCCGAGTATGGCTACACCTTC
TRBJ1-1	NA	TRBV6-6	few	CASTKDGGSEAFF	TGTGCCAGCACCAAGGACGGGGGGTCTGAAGCTTTCTTT
TRBJ1-2	NA	TRBV20-1	few	CSARSPGKGGLGYTF	TGCAGTGCTAGAAGCCCTGGTAAGGGAGGACTTGGCTACACCTTC
TRBJ1-4	NA	TRBV4-3	NA	CASSQDGGVDEKLFF	TGCGCCAGCAGCCAAGATGGGGGGGTAGATGAAAAACTGTTTTTT
TRBJ2-2	TRBD2	TRBV7-2	NA	CASSLARGSNTGELFF	TGTGCCAGCAGCTTAGCGCGGGGGTCGAACACCGGGGAGCTGTTTTTT
TRBJ1-5	TRBD1	TRBV28	few	CASSLGPPGQPNQPQHF	TGTGCCAGCAGTTTGGGCCCCCCGGGACAGCCTAATCAGCCCCAGCATTTT
TRBJ2-6	NA	TRBV7-2	many	CASSLALLVGANVLTF	TGTGCCAGCAGCTTAGCCCTCTTGGTAGGGGCCAACGTCCTGACTTTC
TRBJ2-2	NA	TRBV5-1	few	CASSFDYTGELFF	TGCGCCAGCAGCTTCGATTACACCGGGGAGCTGTTTTTT
TRBJ2-7	NA	TRBV18	many	CASSPYSRYEQYF	TGTGCCAGCTCACCGTATTCTCGGTACGAGCAGTACTTC
TRBJ1-5	NA	TRBV5-5	NA	CASSLVQGDQPQHF	TGTGCCAGCAGCTTGGTACAGGGAGATCAGCCCCAGCATTTT
TRBJ1-1	NA	TRBV4-1	NA	CASSQAVWARNTEAFF	TGCGCCAGCAGCCAAGCGGTTTGGGCGCGGAACACTGAAGCTTTCTTT
TRBJ2-1	TRBD1	TRBV29-1	many	CSVGDSFYNEQFF	TGCAGCGTGGGGGACAGTTTCTACAATGAGCAGTTCTTC
TRBJ1-2	TRBD1	TRBV6-1	NA	CASSLGQADYGYTF	TGTGCCAGCAGCCTGGGACAGGCGGACTATGGCTACACCTTC
TRBJ1-5	NA	TRBV19	few	CASRPTGPHQPQHF	TGTGCCAGTAGGCCAACAGGTCCCCATCAGCCCCAGCATTTT
TRBJ2-5	NA	TRBV7-2	NA	CASSPGYLKETQYF	TGTGCCAGCAGCCCGGGATACCTCAAAGAGACCCAGTACTTC
TRBJ1-1	NA	TRBV29-1	many	CSVEAQGDTEAFF	TGCAGCGTTGAAGCACAGGGTGACACTGAAGCTTTCTTT
TRBJ2-7	NA	TRBV2	few	CASKEQRLYEQYF	TGTGCCAGCAAGGAACAGCGCCTTTACGAGCAGTACTTC
TRBJ2-7	NA	TRBV12-3/TRBV12-4	NA	CASSPTGSQQHEQYF	TGTGCCAGCAGTCCAACAGGGAGTCAGCAGCACGAGCAGTACTTC
TRBJ2-5	NA	TRBV5-8	NA	CASSLEGWPSTQYF	TGTGCCAGCAGCTTAGAGGGGTGGCCATCGACCCAGTACTTC
TRBJ1-1	NA	TRBV6-2/TRBV6-3	few	CASSYDAGTMNTEAFF	TGTGCCAGCAGTTACGACGCGGGGACAATGAACACTGAAGCTTTCTTT
TRBJ2-2	NA	TRBV18	many	CASSLAGTSNTGELFF	TGTGCCAGCTCACTCGCCGGGACATCCAACACCGGGGAGCTGTTTTTT
TRBJ1-4	NA	TRBV6-5	NA	CASSYTGRGLTGKLFF	TGTGCCAGCAGTTACACGGGCCGGGGCTTGACGGGGAAACTGTTTTTT
TRBJ1-3	TRBD1	TRBV7-9	NA	CASSPYAGQGGNTIYF	TGTGCCAGCAGCCCCTATGCGGGACAGGGGGGAAACACCATATATTTT
TRBJ1-2	NA	TRBV4-2	many	CASSQVGESYTF	TGTGCCAGCAGCCAAGTGGGCGAAAGCTACACCTTC
TRBJ2-7	NA	TRBV28	many	CASSPPSATIYEQYF	TGTGCCAGCAGTCCCCCCTCTGCGACTATCTACGAGCAGTACTTC
TRBJ1-1	NA	TRBV5-1	NA	CASSFHSQMNTEAFF	TGCGCCAGCAGCTTCCATTCACAGATGAACACTGAAGCTTTCTTT
TRBJ2-7	TRBD2	TRBV5-6	few	CASGSGSVSYEQYF	TGTGCCAGCGGAAGCGGGAGCGTCTCCTACGAGCAGTACTTC
TRBJ2-7	NA	TRBV6-2/TRBV6-3	few	CASSALPMSEQYF	TGTGCCAGCAGTGCCCTCCCTATGAGCGAGCAGTACTTC
TRBJ2-1	TRBD2	TRBV11-2	NA	CASSNLAGGHEQFF	TGTGCCAGCAGCAACCTAGCGGGGGGGCATGAGCAGTTCTTC
TRBJ2-3	NA	TRBV6-5	few	CASSYGGAIDTQYF	TGTGCCAGCAGTTACGGGGGGGCCATAGATACGCAGTATTTT
TRBJ2-3	TRBD2	TRBV29-1	NA	CSVEIWTSGADTQYF	TGCAGCGTTGAAATCTGGACTAGCGGGGCAGATACGCAGTATTTT
TRBJ2-4	NA	TRBV11-2	many	CASDRGGGLLAKNIQYF	TGTGCCAGCGACAGAGGGGGAGGCCTTCTAGCCAAAAACATTCAGTACTTC
TRBJ2-3	NA	TRBV12-3/TRBV12-4	NA	CASSFSNTDTQYF	TGTGCCAGCAGTTTTTCTAACACAGATACGCAGTATTTT
TRBJ1-2	NA	TRBV7-2	few	CASSHPTKRGYTF	TGTGCCAGCAGCCACCCCACTAAGCGTGGCTACACCTTC
TRBJ2-3	NA	TRBV27	many	CASSSGTYTDTQYF	TGTGCCAGCAGTTCCGGGACCTACACAGATACGCAGTATTTT
TRBJ2-5	TRBD1	TRBV12-3/TRBV12-4	NA	CASSSLQGQETQYF	TGTGCCAGCAGTTCCCTACAGGGGCAAGAGACCCAGTACTTC
TRBJ1-5	TRBD1	TRBV28	NA	CASRYRDSAQPQHF	TGTGCCAGCAGGTACCGGGACAGCGCCCAGCCCCAGCATTTT